This T cell receptor (beta chain) was captured by sequencing in a study of neurological immune-mediated disorders. The CDR3 loop spans 14 amino acids. V was shortened by 3 bases and J by 1 base, with 9 bases between the two germline ends. In germline, CDR1 is MDHEN, CDR2 SYDVKM. This clonotype was seen at least ten times. TCRdb reanalysed the 5' RACE reads using MiXCR and keeps one entry per CDR3 protein. The sample records about 50,000 distinct CDR3 sequences, about 3.7% being singletons. Material: PBMCs. The receptor comes from a man in his forties with multiple sclerosis. The chain combines TRBV28 with TRBJ2-5, with D perhaps matching TRBD2 (5 bases). CDR3 DNA sequence: TGTGCCAGCAGTTTTGGCGGGCCCCAAGAGACCCAGTACTTC. Translation: CASSFGGPQETQYF. Full variable domain (remainder filled in from reference TRBV28 and TRBJ2-5): DVKVTQSSRYLVKRTGEKVFLECVQDMDHENMFWYRQDPGLGLRLIYFSYDVKMKEKGDIPEGYSVSREKKERFSLILESASTNQTSMYLCASSFGGPQETQYFGPGTRLLVL.